This T cell receptor beta chain was identified during a study of T cells expressing NK-cell markers. Study-level background: Sorted CD3+CD56+NKG2C+, CD3+CD56+NKG2C- and CD3+CD56-NKG2C+ T cells provided the TCR beta repertoires. Study-wide points: The dominant NKG2C+ clonotypes represented about 1.0-7.0% of CD8+ T cells in six donors.

A 5'RACE template switching approach incorporating UMIs was used to make TCR beta cDNA. TCRdb re-analyzed the 5' RACE reads; it lists each CDR3 protein once, without DNA. In total, the table holds 450,000 to 600,000 distinct CDR3 sequences. About this clonotype: What it recognizes is unknown.

CDR3 length: 14 residues. The germline gives CDR1 MDHEN, CDR2 SYDVKM. The receptor was derived from a man between 18 and 35 years old in good health. The rearrangement joins TRBV28 to TRBJ1-5. The sample was blood T cells: a sorted CD56 or NKG2C T cell subset, CD4+ or CD8+ T cells, or bulk PBMC T cells (not recorded which). The CDR3 sequence is CASRPSAADQPQHF.